A single sample is the source of the 17 T cell receptor beta chains below, sequenced in a study of blood T cell repertoires in COVID-19. Some clones are missing from TCRdb's copy, which holds only in-frame ones; the method was immunoSEQ multiplex PCR. The repertoire holds about 430,000 clones, with about 87% as singletons. The sequencing input was peripheral blood. These receptor sequences come from a man younger than 35 with COVID-19, enrolled during active disease.

The V gene is TRBV5-1, the J gene TRBJ2-7, with TRBD2 matching over 9 bases. The CDR3 spans 15 residues. Germline V gene lookup returns CDR1 SGHRS and CDR2 YFSETQ. The V gene end was trimmed by 4 bases and the J gene end by 0 bases; junction bases not matched to a gene: 5. The CDR3 here is CASSRLADSSYEQYF. The CDR3 DNA reads TGCGCCAGCAGCCGACTAGCGGACAGCTCCTACGAGCAGTACTTC.

This clone was seen only a few times. The rearrangement links TRBV5-5 to TRBJ2-3, with TRBD2 matching 7 bases. CDR1 is SGHKS, CDR2 YYEKEE, per germline (reference sequence). The trim removed 4 bases at V and 1 base at J, leaving 3 bases unmatched. This CDR3 contains 14 residues. The CDR3 loop is CASSKTSGTDTQYF. CDR3 sequence (DNA): TGTGCCAGCAGCAAAACTAGCGGCACAGATACGCAGTATTTT.

The V call is TRBV18, the J call TRBJ1-4; the D is unclear. Trimming cost V 5 bases and J 5 bases, with 15 bases left between them. Germline CDR1 is KGHSH and CDR2 is LQKENI. The CDR3 is 15 residues long. For the CDR3, the DNA is TGTGCCAGCTCAAGAACACAGAACTTGAATGAAAAACTGTTTTTT. Its translation: CASSRTQNLNEKLFF.

The chain joins TRBV19 to TRBJ1-5; 9 nucleotides align to TRBD1. The CDR3 sequence is 16 residues long. The ends lost 4 bases at V and 5 bases at J; junction bases unmatched: 9. CDR1 is LNHDA and CDR2 is SQIVND in the germline V gene (reference sequence). The CDR3, as DNA: TGTGCCAGTAGTAGATACAGGGGGCTTGGGGATCAGCCCCAGCATTTT. It translates to CASSRYRGLGDQPQHF.

The V call is TRBV7-2, the J call TRBJ2-3, with no clear D. The CDR3 is made up of 12 amino acids. The germline V and J ends were trimmed by 5 bases and 11 bases, with 14 bases remaining between them. Germline V CDR1 and CDR2: SGHTA, FQGNSA. CDR3 protein: CASSPARFGQYF. CDR3 sequence (DNA): TGTGCCAGCAGCCCAGCGCGCTTCGGGCAGTATTTT.

The CDR3 loop is CASSHGQGAYNEQFF. CDR3 bases: TGCGCCAGCAGCCACGGACAGGGGGCTTACAATGAGCAGTTCTTC. This sequence joins TRBV4-1 and TRBJ2-1; TRBD1 aligns across 11 bases. The trim removed 3 bases at V and 4 bases at J, leaving 2 bases unmatched. The CDR3 has 15 residues. Looked up from germline, CDR1 is MGHRA and CDR2 is YSYEKL.

The chain links TRBV6-5 to TRBJ2-3, with D possibly being TRBD1 (6 bases). The V end lost 5 bases, the J end lost 2 bases, and 14 bases lay between the germline ends. The CDR3 loop spans 15 amino acids. Germline V gene sequence: CDR1 MNHEY, CDR2 SVGAGI. The chain's CDR3 is CASSIQGLFTDTQYF. As DNA, the CDR3 is TGTGCCAGCAGTATACAGGGTTTGTTCACAGATACGCAGTATTTT.

The chain carries TRBV6-5 and TRBJ1-2; D possibly corresponds to TRBD1 (5 bases). V gave up 2 bases and J gave up 8 bases, with 15 bases separating them. The CDR3 has 14 amino acids. The V gene's germline CDR1 is MNHEY and CDR2 SVGAGI. Here the CDR3 reads CASSYRQGEDGYTF. The CDR3 DNA is TGTGCCAGCAGTTACCGTCAGGGCGAGGACGGCTACACCTTC.

The CDR3 DNA sequence: TGTGCCAGCAGCACGAATCAGGGATTGTATACTGAAGCTTTCTTT. It translates to CASSTNQGLYTEAFF. V usage is TRBV7-9 and J usage is TRBJ1-1; the D gene is possibly TRBD1 (5 bases). V dropped 5 bases and J dropped 5 bases, with 18 bases sitting between them. The germline CDR1 and CDR2 sequences are SEHNR and FQNEAQ (reference sequence). The CDR3 sequence is 15 residues long.

To note about this clone: Other DNA sequences in the same sample also yield this CDR3. For the CDR3, the DNA is TGTGCCAGCAGAAGCCGGGACAGGGGAGAGACCCAGTACTTC. Residues: CASRSRDRGETQYF. This chain joins TRBV6-5 and TRBJ2-5, with 10 bases matching TRBD1. With V trimmed by 6 bases and J by 4 bases, 5 bases remained unmatched. The CDR3 sequence is 14 residues long. Per germline, CDR1 MNHEY and CDR2 SVGAGI.

This chain uses TRBV5-8 with TRBJ1-1; D not certain. CDR1 SGHTS and CDR2 YDEGEE come from the germline V gene. The CDR3 contains 13 residues. V was pared by 6 bases and J by 3 bases, with 12 bases between. CDR3 protein: CASIHDKYTEAFF. In DNA form, the CDR3 reads TGTGCCAGCATCCATGACAAGTACACTGAAGCTTTCTTT.

The chain links TRBV6-4 to TRBJ2-3; D is possibly TRBD2 (6 bases). The CDR3 sequence is 15 residues long. CDR1 and CDR2 from the germline V gene are MRHNA and SNTAGT. Trimming left V 3 bases short and J 0 bases short, with 10 bases between. CDR3 region: CASSEVAVSTDTQYF. DNA for the CDR3: TGTGCCAGCAGTGAAGTAGCGGTTAGCACAGATACGCAGTATTTT.

V and J are TRBV2 and TRBJ2-5, with 7 bases fitting TRBD1. CDR3 length: 15 residues. Per the germline V gene, CDR1 is SNHLY and CDR2 is FYNNEI. V lost 6 bases, J lost 6 bases, and 13 bases stayed unmatched. The CDR3 nucleotides are TGTGCCAGCAGCGGAAACAGGGGCGGGCAGAAGACCCAGTACTTC. It is translated as CASSGNRGGQKTQYF.

Only one count was recorded for this clone. This chain's CDR3 is CASSQTTGSYNEQFF. In DNA, the CDR3 is TGTGCCAGCAGCCAGACGACAGGCTCCTACAATGAGCAGTTCTTC. The V and J genes are TRBV11-3 and TRBJ2-1; possibly TRBD1 for D (6 bases). This CDR3 has 15 residues. The germline V gene has CDR1 SGHNT and CDR2 YENEEA. V lost 5 bases and J 0 bases, leaving 11 bases between the germline ends.

This chain connects TRBV6-1 to TRBJ1-6; possibly TRBD1 for D (5 bases). This CDR3 comprises 14 residues. Trimming stripped 2 bases from V and 7 bases from J, with 9 bases between. The germline V gene has CDR1 MNHNS and CDR2 SASEGT. This CDR3 is CASSENRWNSPLHF. The CDR3 DNA reads TGTGCCAGCAGTGAAAACAGGTGGAATTCACCCCTCCACTTT.

The rearrangement joins TRBV10-3 to TRBJ2-7; TRBD1 matches 8 bases. Germline assignment: CDR1 ENHRY and CDR2 SYGVKD. CDR3 length equals 15 residues. Trimming took 4 bases from V and 4 from J; bases not matched to a gene: 9. The CDR3 DNA is TGTGCCATCAGTGCCTCGACAGGGGACGGGTACGAGCAGTACTTC. Its translation: CAISASTGDGYEQYF.

The gene calls are TRBV14 and TRBJ2-2, with D perhaps TRBD1 (5 bases). Germline CDR1 and CDR2: SGHDN and FVKESK. The CDR3 is 15 amino acids. The V end lost 4 bases, the J end lost 5 bases, and 14 bases lay between the germline ends. CDR3 coding DNA: TGTGCCAGCAGCCTGGACCTGGGGCTAACCGGGGAGCTGTTTTTT. It specifies CASSLDLGLTGELFF.